This T cell receptor beta chain was recorded in a study of T-cell memory formation after mild COVID-19. Background on the study: In these data, TCR clusters were largely donor specific.

The CDR3 sequence is 15 residues long. TCRdb analysed the 5' RACE reads with MiXCR anew, one entry per CDR3 protein. The repertoire consists of roughly 110,000 distinct CDR3 sequences, with about an eighth occurring once and the leading ten covering around 25%. A note on this clonotype: What it binds is not known.

Broader study findings: Contracting clones from day 15 to 85 had balanced CD4/CD8; later expanders favoured CD4+. Researchers report contracting CD4+ clones mostly in CM and EM, with CD8+ clones in EMRA.

The sample was PBMCs or a T cell subset sorted from them (not recorded which). The genes are TRBV21-1 and TRBJ2-1; the D call of TRBD2 is as the table states it, not checked on the DNA. TRBV21-1 is deemed a pseudogene. The TCR comes from an adult woman who had mild COVID-19 (a few samples of this study predate the infection). Cell type and time point are not known. The CDR3 loop is CASSGLAGGPNEQFF. CDR3 DNA: TGTGCCAGCAGCGGACTAGCGGGAGGGCCAAATGAGCAGTTCTTC.